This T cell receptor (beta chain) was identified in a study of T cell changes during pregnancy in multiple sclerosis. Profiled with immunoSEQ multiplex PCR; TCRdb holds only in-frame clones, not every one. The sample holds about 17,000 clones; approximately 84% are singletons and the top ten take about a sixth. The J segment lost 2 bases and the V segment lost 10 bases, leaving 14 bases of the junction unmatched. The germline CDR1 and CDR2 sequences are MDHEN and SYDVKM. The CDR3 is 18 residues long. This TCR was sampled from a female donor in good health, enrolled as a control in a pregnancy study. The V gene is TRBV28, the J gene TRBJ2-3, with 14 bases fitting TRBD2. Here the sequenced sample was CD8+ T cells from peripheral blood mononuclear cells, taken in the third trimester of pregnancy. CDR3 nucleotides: TGTGCCACCTTGGGACTAGCGGGAGAGGGGATCCTCACAGATACGCAGTATTTT. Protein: CATLGLAGEGILTDTQYF.